The entry that follows covers one TCR beta chain sequence. Its antigen is currently unknown. MiXCR, run by TCRdb on the RT-PCR reads, gives a single entry per CDR3 protein. The sample shows 800,000 or so distinct CDR3 sequences, 21% of them seen only once. This record comes from a study of response to subunit inactivated influenza vaccine. Overall study results and limits: New T cells are recruited in small numbers by each seasonal influenza vaccination, according to the authors' suggestion.

The receptor was isolated from a man between 45 and 60 years old who received an inactivated influenza vaccine. The specimen comprised PBMCs from blood, sampled roughly 5 days after vaccination.

CDR3 nucleotide sequence: TGTGCCAGCAGCCCTAGACTAGCGACCGAGCAGTACTTC. Protein: CASSPRLATEQYF. The chain combines TRBV3-1 with TRBJ2-7, with TRBD2 matching 8 bases. With 4 bases clipped from V and 6 bases from J, the junction kept 5 bases outside the gene matches. This CDR3 has 13 amino acids. Germline V gene lookup returns CDR1 LGHDT and CDR2 YNNKEL (reference sequence).